The 12 T cell receptor beta chains in this list originate from one sample, sequenced in a study of blood T cells in healthy people across ages. With a J-beta primer mix and a sample-barcoded 5' primer, a second PCR ran about 7 to 11 cycles. TCRdb re-derived calls from the 5' RACE reads in MiXCR, one entry per CDR3 protein. The profile shows 750,000 or so distinct CDR3 sequences, 20% to 30% of them singletons. This same sample was also part of a study on T cells of mothers and their children.

The sample was blood. The origin of the receptors is a boy aged 5 to 17 in good health.

The chain joins TRBV12-5 to TRBJ2-3; D ambiguous. The V end was cut by 4 bases, the J end by 3 bases, with 20 bases between. Germline CDR1 and CDR2: LGHNT and FRNRAP. The CDR3 covers 17 residues. The CDR3 loop reads CASGSFPGPLGTDTQYF. DNA for the CDR3: TGTGCTAGTGGTTCCTTTCCGGGCCCCCTGGGGACAGATACGCAGTATTTT.

This chain joins TRBV9 and TRBJ2-5, with 13 bases that match TRBD2. Germline CDR1 SGDLS, CDR2 YYNGEE. V trimming: 3 bases; J trimming: 5 bases; junction bases outside the gene matches: 10. The CDR3 length is 17 residues. The CDR3 spells CASSDGTSGAAGETQYF. DNA for the CDR3: TGTGCCAGCAGCGACGGGACTAGCGGGGCCGCGGGGGAGACCCAGTACTTC.

In its sample, this clonotype was seen a few times. The chain combines TRBV3-1 with TRBJ2-5, with D perhaps given as TRBD1 or TRBD2 (5 bases each). V was cut by 4 bases and J by 2 bases, with 11 bases left in between. This CDR3 comprises 14 residues. Per the germline V gene, CDR1 is LGHDT and CDR2 is YNNKEL (reference sequence). CDR3 residues: CASSRTGTQETQYF. CDR3 nucleotides: TGTGCCAGCAGCCGGACCGGGACGCAAGAGACCCAGTACTTC.

The chain recombines TRBV29-1 with TRBJ2-5; D remains ambiguous. The V and J ends lost 6 bases and 2 bases respectively, with 10 bases between them. The germline CDR1 and CDR2 sequences are SQVTM and ANQGSEA. The CDR3 spans 12 residues. CDR3 bases: TGCAGCGTGAATGCGGAACAAGAGACCCAGTACTTC. It is translated as CSVNAEQETQYF. Together with reference TRBV29-1 and TRBJ2-5, the CDR3 gives the full variable domain: SAVISQKPSRDICQRGTSLTIQCQVDSQVTMMFWYRQQPGQSLTLIATANQGSEATYESGFVIDKFPISRPNLTFSTLTVSNMSPEDSSIYLCSVNAEQETQYFGPGTRLLVL.

As for this clonotype: A clone one base away is much larger, so this may be a read error. The chain has TRBV4-1 and TRBJ1-1; TRBD1 agrees at 7 bases. V dropped 3 bases and J dropped 1; count of bases not matched to a gene: 2. CDR3 length: 14 residues. Germline V gene lookup returns CDR1 MGHRA and CDR2 YSYEKL. The CDR3, as DNA: TGCGCCAGCAGCCACCGGGACAGGAACACTGAAGCTTTCTTT. This encodes CASSHRDRNTEAFF.

V is TRBV12-3 or TRBV12-4 and J is TRBJ2-7; D not certain. This CDR3 is built from 14 residues. Trimming took 3 bases from V and 3 from J, leaving 12 bases between them. The CDR3 nucleotides are TGTGCCAGCAGTTTGGCCTCCCGGAGCTACGAGCAGTACTTC. Encoded protein: CASSLASRSYEQYF.

The chain joins TRBV5-1 to TRBJ1-2, with 10 bases matching TRBD1. Germline loops: CDR1 SGHRS, CDR2 YFSETQ. Losses at the gene ends were 0 bases for V and 6 bases for J; bases not matched to a gene: 5. The CDR3 runs to 15 residues. The CDR3 spells CASSLATGGTDGYTF. The CDR3 DNA follows: TGCGCCAGCAGCTTGGCGACAGGGGGCACAGATGGCTACACCTTC.

CDR3 in amino acids: CASSPPPGLGGETQYF. The CDR3 coding sequence is TGTGCCAGCAGTCCCCCACCGGGACTAGGAGGGGAGACCCAGTACTTC. V and J are TRBV28 and TRBJ2-5; TRBD2 matches at 8 bases. The V and J ends lost 5 bases and 5 bases, in that order; junction bases with no gene match: 13. The V gene's germline CDR1 is MDHEN and CDR2 SYDVKM. The CDR3 is made up of 16 amino acids.

The chain couples TRBV3-1 to TRBJ2-6; weak D call: TRBD1 (6 bases). The germline V and J ends were trimmed by 4 bases and 0 bases, with 16 bases remaining between them. The CDR3 consists of 18 residues. Germline-derived CDR1 and CDR2 are LGHDT and YNNKEL (reference sequence). The CDR3 sequence: CASSLGGQSTSGANVLTF. CDR3 DNA sequence: TGTGCCAGCAGCCTAGGAGGACAGAGCACCTCTGGGGCCAACGTCCTGACTTTC.

The chain joins TRBV12-3 or TRBV12-4 to TRBJ2-3; no clear D. The length of the CDR3 is 12 residues. Trimming removed 5 bases from V and 8 bases from J, with 11 bases in between. This chain's CDR3 is CASSPGWGTQYF. The CDR3, as DNA: TGTGCCAGCAGTCCCGGGTGGGGTACGCAGTATTTT.

Only a few counts were recorded for this clonotype. The chain joins TRBV5-1 to TRBJ2-5; D might be TRBD2 (5 bases). The germline gives CDR1 SGHRS, CDR2 YFSETQ. Trimming removed 0 bases from V and 5 bases from J, with 14 bases in between. This CDR3 region has 15 residues. The chain's CDR3 is CASSLVLGLRETQYF. CDR3 nucleotides: TGCGCCAGCAGCTTGGTCCTTGGACTCCGGGAGACCCAGTACTTC.

This clonotype was observed at least ten times. The chain couples TRBV7-3 to TRBJ1-6, with 7 bases that match TRBD1. V was clipped by 6 bases and J by 9 bases; unmatched bases: 5. The CDR3 contains 13 residues. CDR1 is SGHTA, CDR2 FQGTGA, per germline. CDR3 nucleotide sequence: TGTGCCAGCAGTACAGGGGAAGGTTCACCCCTCCACTTT. As protein: CASSTGEGSPLHF.